This T cell receptor (beta chain) is drawn from a study of CD8 T cells in ankylosing spondylitis. The V gene's germline CDR1 is SQVTM and CDR2 ANQGSEA. This CDR3 comprises 16 residues. Trimming at V came to 0 bases and at J to 4 bases, leaving 7 bases not matched to a gene. Study-level findings and limits: What appeared characteristic of ankylosing spondylitis blood was a TCR beta motif of eight highly homologous variants. CD8+ disease-linked clones were present at relatively low frequencies in blood.

Quantitative barcoded 5'-RACE was used to prepare TCR beta libraries. MiXCR was run by TCRdb on the 5' RACE reads, yielding one entry per CDR3 protein. The sample contains roughly 180,000 distinct CDR3 sequences, about an eighth of which appear only once. In its sample, this clonotype was seen many times. Its antigen is undetermined. The clonotype comes from a female donor with ankylosing spondylitis or in good health (not recorded which). The chain combines TRBV29-1 with TRBJ2-1, with 9 bases identical to TRBD2. The sample consisted of blood, either unsorted or a sorted T cell fraction (not recorded which). The CDR3 DNA follows: TGCAGCGTTGAAGATCGCATAGCGGGAGCTTACAATGAGCAGTTCTTC. It yields the protein CSVEDRIAGAYNEQFF.